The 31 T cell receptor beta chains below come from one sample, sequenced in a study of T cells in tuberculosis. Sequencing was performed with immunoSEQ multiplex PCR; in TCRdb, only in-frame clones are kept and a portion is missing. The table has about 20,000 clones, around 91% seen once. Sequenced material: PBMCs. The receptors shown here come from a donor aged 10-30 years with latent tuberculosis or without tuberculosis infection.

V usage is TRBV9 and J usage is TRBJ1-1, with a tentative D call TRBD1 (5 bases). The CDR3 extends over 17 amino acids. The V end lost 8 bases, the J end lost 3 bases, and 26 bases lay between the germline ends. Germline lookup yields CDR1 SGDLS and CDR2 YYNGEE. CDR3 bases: TGTGCCAGACTCTCTAAGACCCTAGGGGATATTGACACTGAAGCTTTCTTT. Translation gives CARLSKTLGDIDTEAFF.

CDR3 amino acids: CASSQTPATNEKLFF. The CDR3, as DNA: TGTGCCAGCAGCCAGACACCGGCAACTAATGAAAAACTGTTTTTT. This chain joins TRBV27 and TRBJ1-4; D remains ambiguous. The germline V gene encodes CDR1 MNHEY and CDR2 SMNVEV (reference sequence). This CDR3 is 15 amino acids long. V lost 6 bases to trimming and J lost 0 bases, with 11 bases between them.

CDR3 amino acids: CASSRDTGGTNTEAFF. The CDR3 DNA sequence: TGCGCCAGCAGCAGGGACACAGGGGGAACGAACACTGAAGCTTTCTTT. The rearrangement joins TRBV5-1 to TRBJ1-1, with 8 bases that match TRBD1. Germline lookup yields CDR1 SGHRS and CDR2 YFSETQ. CDR3 length: 16 residues. With V trimmed by 4 bases and J by 1 base, 9 bases remained unmatched.

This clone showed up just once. The CDR3 DNA follows: TGTGCCAGTAGTAGACAGGGGCACACAGATACGCAGTATTTT. Its translation is CASSRQGHTDTQYF. The rearrangement uses TRBV19 and TRBJ2-3, with 8 bases lining up with TRBD1. The CDR3 consists of 14 residues. Germline-derived CDR1 and CDR2 are LNHDA and SQIVND (reference sequence). With V trimmed by 4 bases and J by 2 bases, 2 bases remained unmatched.

The CDR3 reads CASSLTGEVGTQYF. CDR3 in DNA: TGCGCCAGCAGCTTGACAGGGGAGGTCGGGACCCAGTACTTC. J is TRBJ2-5 and V is TRBV5-1; D might be TRBD1 (7 bases). The V end lost 1 base, the J end lost 7 bases, and 14 bases lay between the germline ends. The CDR3 runs to 14 residues. The germline V gene has CDR1 SGHRS and CDR2 YFSETQ.

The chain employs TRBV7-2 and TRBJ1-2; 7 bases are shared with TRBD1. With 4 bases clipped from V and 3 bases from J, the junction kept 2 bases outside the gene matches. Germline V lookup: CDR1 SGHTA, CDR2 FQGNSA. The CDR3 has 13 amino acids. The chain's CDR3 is CASSSDRYYGYTF. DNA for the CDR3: TGTGCCAGCAGCTCGGACAGGTACTATGGCTACACCTTC.

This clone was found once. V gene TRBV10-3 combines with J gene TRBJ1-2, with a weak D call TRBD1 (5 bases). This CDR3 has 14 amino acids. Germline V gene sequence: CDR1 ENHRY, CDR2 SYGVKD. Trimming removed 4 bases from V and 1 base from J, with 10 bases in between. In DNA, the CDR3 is TGTGCCATCAGTGGGGGGGAGATTAACTATGGCTACACCTTC. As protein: CAISGGEINYGYTF.

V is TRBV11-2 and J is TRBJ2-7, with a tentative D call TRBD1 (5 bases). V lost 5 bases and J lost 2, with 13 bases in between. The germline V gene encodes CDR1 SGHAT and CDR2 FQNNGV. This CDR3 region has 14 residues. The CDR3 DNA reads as TGTGCCAGCAGCCCAGACAGCGTAGCCTACGAGCAGTACTTC. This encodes CASSPDSVAYEQYF. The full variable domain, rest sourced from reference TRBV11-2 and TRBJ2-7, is EAGVAQSPRYKIIEKRQSVAFWCNPISGHATLYWYQQILGQGPKLLIQFQNNGVVDDSQLPKDRFSAERLKGVDSTLKIQPAKLEDSAVYLCASSPDSVAYEQYFGPGTRLTVT.

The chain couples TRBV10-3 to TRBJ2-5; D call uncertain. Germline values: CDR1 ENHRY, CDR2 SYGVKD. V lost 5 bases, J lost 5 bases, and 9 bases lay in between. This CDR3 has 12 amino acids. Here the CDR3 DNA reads TGTGCCATCAGTCCGGAGACGGAGACCCAGTACTTC. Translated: CAISPETETQYF.

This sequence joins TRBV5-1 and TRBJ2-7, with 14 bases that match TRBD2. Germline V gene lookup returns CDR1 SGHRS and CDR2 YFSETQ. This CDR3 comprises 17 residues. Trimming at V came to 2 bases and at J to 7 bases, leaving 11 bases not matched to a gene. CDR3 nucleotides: TGCGCCAGCAGCTTCGGGACTAGCGGGGGCCGCTCGGGTGAGCAGTACTTC. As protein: CASSFGTSGGRSGEQYF. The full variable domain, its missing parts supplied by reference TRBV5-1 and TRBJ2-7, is KAGVTQTPRYLIKTRGQQVTLSCSPISGHRSVSWYQQTPGQGLQFLFEYFSETQRNKGNFPGRFSGRQFSNSRSEMNVSTLELGDSALYLCASSFGTSGGRSGEQYFGPGTRLTVT.

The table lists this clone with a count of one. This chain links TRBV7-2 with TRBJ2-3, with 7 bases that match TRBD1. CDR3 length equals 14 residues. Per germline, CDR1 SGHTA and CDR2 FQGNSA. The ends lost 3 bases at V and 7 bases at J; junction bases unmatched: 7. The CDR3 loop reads CASSLPSGGNTQYF. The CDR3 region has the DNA TGTGCCAGCAGCTTGCCTTCAGGGGGAAATACGCAGTATTTT.

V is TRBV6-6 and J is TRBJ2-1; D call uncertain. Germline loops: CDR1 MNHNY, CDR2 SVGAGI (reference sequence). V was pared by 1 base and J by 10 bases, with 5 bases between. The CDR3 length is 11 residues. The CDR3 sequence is CASSYWPEQFF. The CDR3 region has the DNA TGTGCCAGCAGTTACTGGCCAGAGCAGTTCTTC.

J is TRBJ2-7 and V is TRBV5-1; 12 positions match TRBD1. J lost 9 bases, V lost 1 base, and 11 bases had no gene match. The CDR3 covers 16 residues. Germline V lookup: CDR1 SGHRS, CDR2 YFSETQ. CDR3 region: CASSLRPGQGAHGQYF. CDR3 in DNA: TGCGCCAGCAGCTTGCGCCCGGGACAGGGGGCGCATGGGCAGTACTTC. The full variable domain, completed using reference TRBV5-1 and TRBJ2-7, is KAGVTQTPRYLIKTRGQQVTLSCSPISGHRSVSWYQQTPGQGLQFLFEYFSETQRNKGNFPGRFSGRQFSNSRSEMNVSTLELGDSALYLCASSLRPGQGAHGQYFGPGTRLTVT.

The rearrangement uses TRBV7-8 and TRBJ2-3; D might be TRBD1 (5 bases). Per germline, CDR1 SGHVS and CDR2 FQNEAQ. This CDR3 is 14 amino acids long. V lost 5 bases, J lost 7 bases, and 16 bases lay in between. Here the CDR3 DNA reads TGTGCCAGCAGCCCCGAAGGGGATATGAATACGCAGTATTTT. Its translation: CASSPEGDMNTQYF. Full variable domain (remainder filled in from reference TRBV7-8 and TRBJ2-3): GAGVSQSPRYKVAKRGQDVALRCDPISGHVSLFWYQQALGQGPEFLTYFQNEAQLDKSGLPSDRFFAERPEGSVSTLKIQRTQQEDSAVYLCASSPEGDMNTQYFGPGTRLTVL.

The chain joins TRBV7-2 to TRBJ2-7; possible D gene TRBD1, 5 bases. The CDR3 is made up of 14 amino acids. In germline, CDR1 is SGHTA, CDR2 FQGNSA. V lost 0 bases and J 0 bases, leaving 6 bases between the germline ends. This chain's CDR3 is CASSLADSSYEQYF. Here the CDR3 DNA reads TGTGCCAGCAGCTTAGCCGACAGCTCCTACGAGCAGTACTTC.

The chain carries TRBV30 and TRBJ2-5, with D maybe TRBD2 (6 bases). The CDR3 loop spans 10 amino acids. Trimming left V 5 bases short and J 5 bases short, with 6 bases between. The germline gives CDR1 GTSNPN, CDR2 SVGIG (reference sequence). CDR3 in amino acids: CAWAGETQYF. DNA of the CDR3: TGTGCCTGGGCGGGGGAGACCCAGTACTTC. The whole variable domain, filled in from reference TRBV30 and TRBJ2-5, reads SQTIHQWPATLVQPVGSPLSLECTVEGTSNPNLYWYRQAAGRGLQLLFYSVGIGQISSEVPQNLSASRPQDRQFILSSKKLLLSDSGFYLCAWAGETQYFGPGTRLLVL.

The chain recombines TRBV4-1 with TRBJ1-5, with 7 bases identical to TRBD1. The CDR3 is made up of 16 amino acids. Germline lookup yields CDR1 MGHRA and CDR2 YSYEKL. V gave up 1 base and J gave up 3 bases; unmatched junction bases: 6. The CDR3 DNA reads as TGCGCCAGCAGCCAAGGGAATCAGGGGGTCAATCAGCCCCAGCATTTT. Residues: CASSQGNQGVNQPQHF.

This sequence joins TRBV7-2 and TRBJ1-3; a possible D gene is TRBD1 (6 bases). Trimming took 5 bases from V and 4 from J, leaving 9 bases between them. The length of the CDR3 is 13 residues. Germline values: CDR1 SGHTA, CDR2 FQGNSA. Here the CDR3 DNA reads TGTGCCAGCAGCGGTGACAGGGGAAACACCATATATTTT. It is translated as CASSGDRGNTIYF.

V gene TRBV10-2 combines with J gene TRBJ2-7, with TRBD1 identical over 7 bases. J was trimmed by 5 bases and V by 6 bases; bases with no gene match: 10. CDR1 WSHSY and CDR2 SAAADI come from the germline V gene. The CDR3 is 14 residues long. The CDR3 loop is CASRATGEADEQYF. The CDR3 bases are TGCGCCAGCAGAGCCACAGGGGAAGCGGACGAGCAGTACTTC.

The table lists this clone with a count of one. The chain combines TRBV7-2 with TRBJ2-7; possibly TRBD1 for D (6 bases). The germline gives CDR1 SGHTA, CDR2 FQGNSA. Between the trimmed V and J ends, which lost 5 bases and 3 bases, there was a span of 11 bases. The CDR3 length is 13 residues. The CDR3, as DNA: TGTGCCAGCAGCCCTGGACAGCTCTACGAGCAGTACTTC. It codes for CASSPGQLYEQYF.

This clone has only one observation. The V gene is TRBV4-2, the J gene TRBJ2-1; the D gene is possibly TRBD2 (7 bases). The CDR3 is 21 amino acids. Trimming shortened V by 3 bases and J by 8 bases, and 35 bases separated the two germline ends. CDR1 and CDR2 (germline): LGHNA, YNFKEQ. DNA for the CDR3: TGTGCCAGCAGCCACCCGGGGGGCACAATACCTTGGGACTCCCCCTCCCATGAGCAGTTCTTC. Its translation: CASSHPGGTIPWDSPSHEQFF.

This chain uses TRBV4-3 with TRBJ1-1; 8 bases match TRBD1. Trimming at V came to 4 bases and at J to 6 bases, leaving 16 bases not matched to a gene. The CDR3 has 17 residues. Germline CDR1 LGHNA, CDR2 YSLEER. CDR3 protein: CASSPNPRTGKGAEAFF. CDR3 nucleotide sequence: TGCGCCAGCAGCCCTAACCCCAGGACAGGGAAGGGAGCTGAAGCTTTCTTT.

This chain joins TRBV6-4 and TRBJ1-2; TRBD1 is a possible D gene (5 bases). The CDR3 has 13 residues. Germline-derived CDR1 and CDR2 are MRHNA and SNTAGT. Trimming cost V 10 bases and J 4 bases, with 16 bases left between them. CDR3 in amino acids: CATQGSGGYGYTF. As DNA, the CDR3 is TGTGCCACCCAGGGTTCCGGGGGCTATGGCTACACCTTC.

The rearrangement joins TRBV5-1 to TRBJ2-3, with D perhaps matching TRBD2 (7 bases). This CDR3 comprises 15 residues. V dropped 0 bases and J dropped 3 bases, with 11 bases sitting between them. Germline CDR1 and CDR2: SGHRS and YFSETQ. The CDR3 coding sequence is TGCGCCAGCAGCTTGGACGGGGGGCGAACAGATACGCAGTATTTT. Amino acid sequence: CASSLDGGRTDTQYF.

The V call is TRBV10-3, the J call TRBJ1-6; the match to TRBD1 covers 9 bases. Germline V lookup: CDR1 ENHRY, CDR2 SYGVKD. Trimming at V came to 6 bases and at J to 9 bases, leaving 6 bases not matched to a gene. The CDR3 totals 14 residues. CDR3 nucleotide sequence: TGTGCCATCAGGGACAGGGGAAAGGCTTCACCCCTCCACTTT. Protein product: CAIRDRGKASPLHF.

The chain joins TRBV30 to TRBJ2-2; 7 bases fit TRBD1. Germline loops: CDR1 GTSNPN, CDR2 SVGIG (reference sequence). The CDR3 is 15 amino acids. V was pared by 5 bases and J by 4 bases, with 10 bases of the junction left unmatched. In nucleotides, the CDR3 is TGTGCCTGGGGCGGACAGGTGGTCCCCACCGGGGAGCTGTTTTTT. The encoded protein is CAWGGQVVPTGELFF.

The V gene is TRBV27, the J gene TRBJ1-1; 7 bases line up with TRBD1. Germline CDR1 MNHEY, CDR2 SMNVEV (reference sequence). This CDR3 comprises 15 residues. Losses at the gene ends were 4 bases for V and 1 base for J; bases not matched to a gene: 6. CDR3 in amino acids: CASSSEGAGNTEAFF. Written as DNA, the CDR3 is TGTGCCAGCAGTTCCGAGGGGGCAGGGAACACTGAAGCTTTCTTT.

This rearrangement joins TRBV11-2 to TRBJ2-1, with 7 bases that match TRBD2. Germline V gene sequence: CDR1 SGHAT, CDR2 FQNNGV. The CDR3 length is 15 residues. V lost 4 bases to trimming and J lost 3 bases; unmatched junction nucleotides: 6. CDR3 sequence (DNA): TGTGCCAGCAGCTCTATAGCGGGTCGCTACAATGAGCAGTTCTTC. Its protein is CASSSIAGRYNEQFF.

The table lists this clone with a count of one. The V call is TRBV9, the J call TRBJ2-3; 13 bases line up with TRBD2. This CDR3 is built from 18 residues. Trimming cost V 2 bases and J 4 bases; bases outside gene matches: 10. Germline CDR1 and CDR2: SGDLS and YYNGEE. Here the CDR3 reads CASSVGLAGAREADTQYF. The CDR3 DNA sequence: TGTGCCAGCAGCGTCGGACTAGCGGGGGCCCGAGAGGCAGATACGCAGTATTTT.

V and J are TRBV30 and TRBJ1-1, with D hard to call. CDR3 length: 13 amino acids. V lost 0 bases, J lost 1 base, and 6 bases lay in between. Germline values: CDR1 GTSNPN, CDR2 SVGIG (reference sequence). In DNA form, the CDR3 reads TGTGCCTGGAGTGTCAGGCGGAACACTGAAGCTTTCTTT. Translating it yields CAWSVRRNTEAFF.

The CDR3 loop is CASSPPYTGELFF. The CDR3 DNA reads TGTGCCAGCTCACCACCCTACACCGGGGAGCTGTTTTTT. The chain is built from TRBV18 and TRBJ2-2; the D is unclear. The germline V and J ends were trimmed by 0 bases and 3 bases, with 2 bases remaining between them. The germline CDR1 and CDR2 sequences are KGHSH and LQKENI. The length of the CDR3 is 13 residues. Drawing the rest from reference TRBV18 and TRBJ2-2, the complete variable domain is NAGVMQNPRHLVRRRGQEARLRCSPMKGHSHVYWYRQLPEEGLKFMVYLQKENIIDESGMPKERFSAEFPKEGPSILRIQQVVRGDSAAYFCASSPPYTGELFFGEGSRLTVL.